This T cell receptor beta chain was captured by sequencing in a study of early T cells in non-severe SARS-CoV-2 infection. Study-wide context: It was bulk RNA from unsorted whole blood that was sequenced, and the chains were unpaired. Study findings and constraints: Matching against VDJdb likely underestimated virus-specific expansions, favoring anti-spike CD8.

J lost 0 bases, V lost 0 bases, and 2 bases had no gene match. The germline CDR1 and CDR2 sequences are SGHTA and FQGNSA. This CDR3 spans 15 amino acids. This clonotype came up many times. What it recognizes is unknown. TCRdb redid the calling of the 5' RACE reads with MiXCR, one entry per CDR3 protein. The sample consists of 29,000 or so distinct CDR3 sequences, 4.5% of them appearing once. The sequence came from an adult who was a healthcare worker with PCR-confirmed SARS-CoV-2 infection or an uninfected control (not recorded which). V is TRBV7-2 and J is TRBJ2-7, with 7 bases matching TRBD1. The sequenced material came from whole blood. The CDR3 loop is CASSLAGQLSYEQYF. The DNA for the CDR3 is TGTGCCAGCAGCTTAGCGGGACAGCTCTCCTACGAGCAGTACTTC.